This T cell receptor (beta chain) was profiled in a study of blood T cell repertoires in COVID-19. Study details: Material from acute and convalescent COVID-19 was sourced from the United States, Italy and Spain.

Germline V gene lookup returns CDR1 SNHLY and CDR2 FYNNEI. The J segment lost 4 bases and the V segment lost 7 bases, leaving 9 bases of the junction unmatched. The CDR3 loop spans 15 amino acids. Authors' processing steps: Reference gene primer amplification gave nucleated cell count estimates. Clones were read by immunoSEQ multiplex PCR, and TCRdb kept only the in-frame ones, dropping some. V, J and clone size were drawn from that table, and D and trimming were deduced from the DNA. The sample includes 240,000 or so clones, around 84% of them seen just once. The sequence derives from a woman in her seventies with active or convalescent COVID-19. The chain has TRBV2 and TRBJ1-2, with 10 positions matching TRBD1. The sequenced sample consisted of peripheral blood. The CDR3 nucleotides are TGTGCCAGCAATGACAGGGGGCCTCCCTTCTATGGCTACACCTTC. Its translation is CASNDRGPPFYGYTF. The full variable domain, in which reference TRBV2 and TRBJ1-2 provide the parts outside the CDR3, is EPEVTQTPSHQVTQMGQEVILRCVPISNHLYFYWYRQILGQKVEFLVSFYNNEISEKSEIFDDQFSVERPDGSNFTLKIRSTKLEDSAMYFCASNDRGPPFYGYTFGSGTRLTVV.